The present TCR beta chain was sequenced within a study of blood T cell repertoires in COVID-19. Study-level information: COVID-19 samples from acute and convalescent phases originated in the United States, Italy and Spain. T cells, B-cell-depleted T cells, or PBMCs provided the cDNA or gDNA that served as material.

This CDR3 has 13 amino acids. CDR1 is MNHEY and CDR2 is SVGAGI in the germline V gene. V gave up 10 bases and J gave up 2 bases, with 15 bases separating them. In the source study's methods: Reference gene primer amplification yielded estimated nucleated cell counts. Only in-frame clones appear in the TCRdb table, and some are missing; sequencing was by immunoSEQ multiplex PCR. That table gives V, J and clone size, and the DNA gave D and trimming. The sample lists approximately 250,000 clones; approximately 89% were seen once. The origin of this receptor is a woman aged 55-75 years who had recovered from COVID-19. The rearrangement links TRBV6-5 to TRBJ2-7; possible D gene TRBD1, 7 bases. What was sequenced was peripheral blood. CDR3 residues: CATSGRGAYEQYF. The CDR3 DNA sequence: TGTGCCACTTCGGGCAGGGGGGCCTACGAGCAGTACTTC.